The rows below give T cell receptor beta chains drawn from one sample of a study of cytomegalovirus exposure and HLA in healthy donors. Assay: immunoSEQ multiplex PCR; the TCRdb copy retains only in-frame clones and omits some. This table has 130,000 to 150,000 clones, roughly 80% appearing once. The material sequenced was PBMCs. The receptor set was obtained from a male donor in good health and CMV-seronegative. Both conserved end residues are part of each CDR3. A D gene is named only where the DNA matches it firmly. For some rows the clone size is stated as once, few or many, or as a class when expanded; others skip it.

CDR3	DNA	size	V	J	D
CASSSTGAGSLATNEKLFF	TGTGCCAGCAGCTCGACAGGGGCCGGATCACTCGCAACTAATGAAAAACTGTTTTTT	.	TRBV7-9	TRBJ1-4	TRBD1
CASSYSGPYQGETQYF	TGTGCCAGCAGTTACTCGGGACCCTACCAGGGGGAGACCCAGTACTTC	few	TRBV6-5	TRBJ2-5	.
CASSVTGDGNTIYF	TGTGCCAGCAGCGTTACAGGGGACGGAAACACCATATATTTT	.	TRBV6-5	TRBJ1-3	TRBD1
CASSVTGRETQYF	TGTGCCAGCAGTGTAACAGGGAGAGAGACCCAGTACTTC	.	TRBV28	TRBJ2-5	.
CASSVATGEATNEKLFF	TGTGCCAGCAGCGTAGCTACAGGGGAAGCAACTAATGAAAAACTGTTTTTT	.	TRBV9	TRBJ1-4	TRBD1
CASSLRGGWTAGEQYF	TGTGCCAGCAGCTTGCGGGGGGGCTGGACCGCTGGCGAGCAGTACTTC	.	TRBV5-6	TRBJ2-7	TRBD2
CASSPRTSGVNTGELFF	TGTGCCAGCTCACCACGAACTAGCGGAGTGAACACCGGGGAGCTGTTTTTT	.	TRBV18	TRBJ2-2	TRBD2
CASTPDRPADQPQHF	TGTGCCAGTACTCCAGACAGACCGGCCGATCAGCCCCAGCATTTT	.	TRBV19	TRBJ1-5	.
CSSSLGLEQPQHF	TGTTCCAGCAGCTTAGGATTGGAGCAGCCCCAGCATTTT	.	TRBV7-9	TRBJ1-5	.
CASSPGPVTDTQYF	TGTGCCAGCAGCCCAGGGCCCGTCACAGATACGCAGTATTTT	.	TRBV4-2	TRBJ2-3	.
CASSQGRDMNTEAFF	TGCGCCAGCAGCCAAGGTAGAGATATGAACACTGAAGCTTTCTTT	.	TRBV4-1	TRBJ1-1	.
CASSLILRRDRGDTQYF	TGTGCCAGCAGTTTAATCCTAAGGCGGGATCGCGGGGATACGCAGTATTTT	once	TRBV27	TRBJ2-3	.
CASSDRYNQPQHF	TGTGCCAGCAGCGACAGGTACAATCAGCCCCAGCATTTT	.	TRBV6-1	TRBJ1-5	.
CASSPDNRGYTQYF	TGCGCCAGCAGCCCCGATAACAGGGGATATACGCAGTATTTT	.	TRBV5-1	TRBJ2-3	TRBD1
CATSNTYGGLNF	TGTGCCACCAGCAACACCTACGGGGGTTTGAACTTC	.	TRBV15	TRBJ2-4	.
CASSPRQGANYGYTF	TGCGCCAGCAGCCCCAGACAGGGGGCGAACTATGGCTACACCTTC	.	TRBV4-1	TRBJ1-2	TRBD1
CASSLVQEETQYF	TGTGCCAGCAGCTTGGTTCAGGAAGAGACCCAGTACTTC	.	TRBV5-8	TRBJ2-5	.
CASSPLQGPTNTEAFF	TGTGCCAGCTCACCTCTACAGGGACCCACGAACACTGAAGCTTTCTTT	.	TRBV18	TRBJ1-1	.
CASTRRTGAALGKNIQYF	TGCGCCAGCACTAGGAGGACAGGGGCGGCTTTAGGCAAAAACATTCAGTACTTC	.	TRBV5-1	TRBJ2-4	TRBD1
CASSVGRDRGLYEQYF	TGTGCCAGCAGCGTAGGGCGGGACAGGGGGTTGTACGAGCAGTACTTC	.	TRBV9	TRBJ2-7	TRBD1
CATADRNSYEQYF	TGTGCCACCGCGGACAGGAACTCCTACGAGCAGTACTTC	.	TRBV15	TRBJ2-7	TRBD1
CASSLAGTAYEQYF	TGCGCCAGCAGCTTGGCTGGGACAGCCTACGAGCAGTACTTC	.	TRBV5-1	TRBJ2-7	TRBD1
CAITEGVGNTEAFF	TGTGCCATCACGGAGGGAGTAGGAAACACTGAAGCTTTCTTT	.	TRBV10-3	TRBJ1-1	.
CASSLGGQGPRVDDTQYF	TGTGCCAGCAGCTTAGGGGGACAGGGGCCCCGAGTCGATGATACGCAGTATTTT	.	TRBV7-9	TRBJ2-3	TRBD1
CASSRTSGSSYNEQFF	TGTGCCAGCAGTCGAACTAGCGGGAGCTCCTACAATGAGCAGTTCTTC	.	TRBV28	TRBJ2-1	TRBD2
CASSETSDSNTEAFF	TGTGCCAGCAGTGAAACCTCGGACAGCAACACTGAAGCTTTCTTT	.	TRBV6-1	TRBJ1-1	.
CATSRPPNPGVNQPQHF	TGTGCCACCAGCCGTCCCCCCAACCCAGGGGTTAATCAGCCCCAGCATTTT	.	TRBV15	TRBJ1-5	.
CASSPQAVLAKNIQYF	TGTGCCAGCTCACCACAGGCGGTACTAGCCAAAAACATTCAGTACTTC	.	TRBV18	TRBJ2-4	.
CASSSGGPETYEQYF	TGTGCCAGCAGCTCCGGGGGTCCTGAGACCTACGAGCAGTACTTC	.	TRBV7-6	TRBJ2-7	.
CASRSRQSLGNTEAFF	TGTGCCAGCAGATCCAGACAGTCCTTAGGGAACACTGAAGCTTTCTTT	once	TRBV27	TRBJ1-1	.
CASSRDFNNEQFF	TGTGCCAGCAGCCGGGACTTTAACAATGAGCAGTTCTTC	.	TRBV4-2	TRBJ2-1	.
CASSQTGGSGYTF	TGTGCCAGCAGCCAAACAGGGGGCTCAGGCTACACCTTC	.	TRBV4-2	TRBJ1-2	TRBD1
CASSLRGTKDVSYTF	TGCGCCAGCAGCTTACGTGGGACAAAGGACGTGAGCTACACCTTC	.	TRBV5-1	TRBJ1-2	.
CASSFGGLETQYF	TGTGCCAGTAGTTTCGGAGGCTTAGAGACCCAGTACTTC	few	TRBV19	TRBJ2-5	.
CASSRETQETQYF	TGTGCCAGTTCGCGGGAGACCCAAGAGACCCAGTACTTC	.	TRBV6-6	TRBJ2-5	TRBD2
CASSESDRSSYEQYF	TGTGCCAGCAGTGAAAGCGACAGGAGCTCCTACGAGCAGTACTTC	.	TRBV2	TRBJ2-7	.
CASSPQGAYEQYF	TGTGCCAGCTCACCCCAGGGGGCCTACGAGCAGTACTTC	.	TRBV18	TRBJ2-7	TRBD1
CASSFRYSGNTIYF	TGTGCCAGCAGCTTCAGGTACTCTGGAAACACCATATATTTT	.	TRBV5-6	TRBJ1-3	.
CASSGGGTNTEAFF	TGTGCCAGCAGTGGTGGCGGGACGAACACTGAAGCTTTCTTT	.	TRBV2	TRBJ1-1	.
CASSVSRVGGTEAFF	TGTGCCAGCAGCGTAAGCAGGGTTGGGGGGACTGAAGCTTTCTTT	once	TRBV9	TRBJ1-1	.
CASSGTSGSQETQYF	TGTGCCAGCAGTGGGACTAGCGGGAGTCAAGAGACCCAGTACTTC	.	TRBV11-2	TRBJ2-5	TRBD2
CASSFSTGTSGEQYF	TGTGCCAGCAGTTTTTCGACCGGGACTAGTGGGGAGCAGTACTTC	.	TRBV27	TRBJ2-7	TRBD2
CASSLIPPSVAGGGYEQYF	TGTGCCAGCAGTTTAATCCCCCCATCTGTAGCGGGAGGAGGGTACGAGCAGTACTTC	.	TRBV27	TRBJ2-7	TRBD2
CASSPGQGSIETQYF	TGTGCCAGCAGCCCAGGACAGGGTTCTATAGAGACCCAGTACTTC	.	TRBV7-9	TRBJ2-5	TRBD1